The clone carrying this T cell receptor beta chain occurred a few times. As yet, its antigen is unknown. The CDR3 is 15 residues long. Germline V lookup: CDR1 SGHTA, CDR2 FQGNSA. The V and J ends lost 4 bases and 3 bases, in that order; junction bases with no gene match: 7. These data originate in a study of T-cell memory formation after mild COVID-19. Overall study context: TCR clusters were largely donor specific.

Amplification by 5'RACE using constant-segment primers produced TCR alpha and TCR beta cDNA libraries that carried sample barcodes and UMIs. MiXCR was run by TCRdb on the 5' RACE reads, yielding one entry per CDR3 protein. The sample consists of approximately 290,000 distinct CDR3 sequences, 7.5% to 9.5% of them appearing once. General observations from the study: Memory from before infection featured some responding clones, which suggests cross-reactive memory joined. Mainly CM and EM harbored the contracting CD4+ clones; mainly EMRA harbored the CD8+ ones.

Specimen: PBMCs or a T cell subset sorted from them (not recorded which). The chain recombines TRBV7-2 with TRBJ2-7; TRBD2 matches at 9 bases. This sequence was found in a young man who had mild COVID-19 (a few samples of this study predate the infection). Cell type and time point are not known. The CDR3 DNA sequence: TGTGCCAGCAGCTCCGGACTAGCGTCCCACTACGAGCAGTACGTC. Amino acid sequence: CASSSGLASHYEQYV.